Included here is one TCR beta chain sequence, with context. The data stem from a study of blood T cell repertoires in COVID-19. Original processing methods: Using reference gene primer amplification, nucleated cell counts were estimated. Profiled with immunoSEQ multiplex PCR; TCRdb holds only in-frame clones, not every one. V and J calls and clone size are those listed in that table; D and trimming were worked out from the DNA. Here the sample spans tens of thousands of clones, 70% to 85% being singletons. V lost 0 bases, J lost 5 bases, and 18 bases lay in between. Germline CDR1 is SGHNT and CDR2 is YYREEE (reference sequence). The CDR3 is 16 amino acids.

This TCR was recovered from a man in his 70s with acute or convalescent COVID-19. The gene calls are TRBV5-4 and TRBJ2-7; D perhaps matches TRBD2 (5 bases). Sequenced material: peripheral blood. This CDR3 reads CASSLVGLRPGNEQYF. The CDR3 DNA is TGTGCCAGCAGCTTGGTTGGGCTCAGACCGGGGAACGAGCAGTACTTC.